This record covers a single TCR beta chain. At least ten counts were recorded for this clonotype. It lacks a known antigen. Per-nucleotide qualities are absent, and no much larger clonotype sits a single base away. These data come from a study of T-cell memory formation after mild COVID-19 (dated by TCRdb to 2020 to 2022). Concerning the study at large: TCR sequence clusters from the two donors were found to be largely donor specific. In a couple of donors, T-cell clones that expanded and contracted after mild COVID-19 were tracked by sequencing TCRalpha and TCRbeta repertoires over time. Two young, previously healthy adult volunteers, one female and one male, were included in the cohort. Results and caveats for the whole study, not just this receptor: Contracting CD4+ clones turned up mainly in the CM and EM memory subsets, whereas EMRA was where CD8+ clones were enriched. Some responding clones were found in pre-infection memory, which suggests that pre-existing cross-reactive memory T cells took part in the SARS-CoV-2 response. SARS-CoV-2 specificity of the second-wave clones peaking on day 37 was not confirmed. Balanced CD4/CD8 phenotypes were observed for clones contracting from day 15 to 85, whereas a bias towards CD4+ was observed for a second wave of clones expanding from day 15 to 37. Only a couple of mild cases were covered by the study, and larger cohorts that include severe cases with pre-infection samples were considered necessary.

For sequencing, an Illumina NovaSeq 6000 was employed. Using 5'RACE with constant-segment primers, TCRalpha and TCRbeta cDNA libraries were constructed, with sample barcodes and unique molecular identifiers added in the process. RNA was extracted from every sample with Trizol reagent. Amplification of the libraries took two PCR steps, and the second step added a second sample barcode plus Illumina TruSeq adapters. The libraries were sequenced on an Illumina NovaSeq using 2 x 150 bp paired-end reads. Per the original workflow: With migec v1.2.7, reads were demultiplexed and then collapsed into UMI-guided consensus sequences. With mixcr v2.1.11, UMI consensuses were aligned to TRA and TRB V and J templates and assembled into clonotypes. Expanded or contracted clonotypes were those called significant by both edgeR and NoisET, with noise models trained on biological replicates. For edgeR calls, the cutoffs were a false discovery rate-adjusted p below 0.01 and a log2 fold-change threshold of 1. As an exploratory analysis of dynamics, max-normalized trajectories of the 1000 most abundant clonotypes were examined with PCA combined with hierarchical clustering. Each responding clone was given a CD4 or CD8 phenotype based on the CD4+ and CD8+ repertoires, which had been sequenced separately. TCRdb's own reprocessing of the public reads used fastp at Q25 and MiXCR and kept productive beta chains. Every CDR3 protein is listed once, alongside the most common genes and DNA of its rows. TCRdb's processing, not the authors', yielded these V and J calls. This sample has more than 25,000 distinct CDR3 sequences in its table, and 15% to 20% of those were observed once. More than 1.3% of the sample belongs to the ten largest clones.

PBMCs were isolated by Ficoll-Paque density gradient centrifugation. Its CDR3 holds 14 amino acids, cysteine through phenylalanine. The only DNA kept is the CDR3, 42 bases in frame from the first base. V and J are truncated by 6 bases and 2 bases respectively, leaving an intervening sequence of 10 bases. In the germline V gene, CDR1 corresponds to MNHEY and CDR2 to SVGEGT. The chain links TRBV6-2 or TRBV6-3 with TRBJ2-2; tentative D gene TRBD2, with 6 bases matching. This sequence originates from an adult who had mild COVID-19 (a few samples of this study predate the infection). The sample titles of this study are shuffled in the database, so cell type and time point are left out. The sample consisted of PBMCs or a T cell subset sorted from them (not recorded which). The DNA is as follows: TGTGCCAGCAGGACTAGTCCTAACACCGGGGAGCTGTTTTTT. The encoded protein is CASRTSPNTGELFF.